The rows below give T cell receptor beta chains drawn from one sample of a study of beta chain features in type 1 diabetes. Method: immunoSEQ multiplex PCR; TCRdb's copy keeps in-frame clones and lacks some. This sample carries 110,000 to 150,000 clones, over 8% of them seen once, and the ten largest clones take about 0.6%. What was sequenced was central memory CD4+ T cells from blood. The receptor source for this set is a woman aged 40 to 49 in good health. Each CDR3 is given with its conserved first and last residue. The D gene is left open where the match is weak.

d_gene | v_gene | CDR3aa
. | TRBV6-5 | CASRRSVNYGYTF
. | TRBV27 | CASSPYRDLETQYF
. | TRBV7-6 | CASSLGGSPDEKLFF
TRBD2 | TRBV6-5 | CAARRGFWGEQFF
. | TRBV6-5 | CASKRSGELFF
. | TRBV5-6 | CASSFGYGYTF
. | TRBV7-9 | CASSPREGEKLFF
. | TRBV7-8 | CASSLDSFSNQPQHF
TRBD1 | TRBV4-1 | CASSQDQGGSITDTQYF
. | TRBV2 | CASRREQGYEQYF
TRBD1 | TRBV19 | CASTGTAPQPQHF
. | TRBV9 | CASSGRARHNSPLHF
. | TRBV21-1 | CASSHLGLGDSPLHF
. | TRBV5-1 | CASSLGDTHNEQFF
TRBD2 | TRBV4-2 | CASSQGTSEETQYF
. | TRBV12-2 | CASRSYAGSTDTQYF
TRBD2 | TRBV6-5 | CASSYSERGNRYEQYF
TRBD1 | TRBV18 | CASSPGRGTEAFF
TRBD1 | TRBV13 | CASTEFWPQQGAAADGYTF
. | TRBV7-2 | CASSLRSLTQYF
. | TRBV7-9 | CASSLKGGEQYF
TRBD2 | TRBV5-1 | CASTNLAGPMETQYF
TRBD1 | TRBV29-1 | CSVGTGDREQYF
. | TRBV4-1 | CASSQGAGYGYTF
TRBD2 | TRBV5-8 | CASSWGLAAETQETQYF
. | TRBV5-4 | CASSFGGENYEQYF
. | TRBV19 | CASGTGKETQYF
. | TRBV6-6 | CASSTPAGEQYF
TRBD1 | TRBV7-2 | CASSDQGQRETQYF
. | TRBV2 | CASRRTLRGEKNEETQYF
TRBD1 | TRBV2 | CASSSLDRGDEQFF
TRBD1 | TRBV18 | CASSPAGTGFSYTF
TRBD1 | TRBV28 | CASSPPGTGFPGGNTIYF
TRBD1 | TRBV11-2 | CASSPEGTGVYEQYF
. | TRBV7-9 | CASSLTGSTDTQYF
. | TRBV18 | CASSRGNYGYTF
TRBD1 | TRBV19 | CASSMDRSSYNEQFF
. | TRBV6-5 | CASSYSGEQLTDTQYF
. | TRBV6-5 | CASSVRDIRYTEAFF
. | TRBV19 | CASKGEDHHEQYF
. | TRBV5-4 | CASSLAGGRGSGYTF
TRBD2 | TRBV13 | CASNKAGRIDTQYF
. | TRBV20-1 | CSARDLIEQYF
. | TRBV19 | CASSISGNSANVLTF
. | TRBV7-2 | CASSLERVSYEQYF
. | TRBV7-2 | CASSPDRNYGYTF
TRBD2 | TRBV6-1 | CASSEVLAGTYEQYF
. | TRBV5-4 | CASSLEGRGGNTIYF
. | TRBV4-3 | CASSQDRGGHSPLHF
. | TRBV5-6 | CASSLYRRSTGELFF
. | TRBV5-4 | CASSGALPGSPLHF